This T cell receptor beta chain was retrieved from a study of tumor-infiltrating lymphocytes in primary liver carcinoma. Reverse transcription of approximately 0.55 ug total RNA with a constant-region primer produced TCR beta cDNA. The TCR beta library was amplified through three nested multiplex PCR rounds in a modified ARM-PCR procedure. Investigators reported that the first two PCR rounds, at 10 cycles each, used TRBV1-TRBV30 forward primers with a C-beta reverse primer. TCRdb processed the multiplex PCR reads anew with MiXCR; each CDR3 protein has one entry. The table shows some 190,000 distinct CDR3 sequences, with less than 65% occurring only once. Blood RNA originated from unsorted whole blood, with germline DNA additionally extracted. The germline V and J ends were trimmed by 10 bases and 2 bases, with 18 bases remaining between them. The CDR3 consists of 15 residues.

Sequences were obtained from peripheral blood. The J gene is TRBJ1-5, the V gene TRBV12-3 or TRBV12-4, with D unresolved. The source is a man aged 35 to 55 with primary liver carcinoma and hepatitis B virus infection. The CDR3 DNA follows: TGTGCCAACACCGAGGGTAGGCAGGGCAATCAGCCCCAGCATTTT. The encoded protein is CANTEGRQGNQPQHF.